This T cell receptor (beta chain) was profiled in a study of regulatory T cells in long-lasting Graves disease. The study, taken as a whole, reports: The TCR repertoire of persistent Graves' patients was less diverse than that of newly diagnosed ones.

As for time point: newly diagnosed GD, antithyroid drugs for less than 3 months. The TCR library used RNA extracted from PBMCs. As collected, the peripheral blood samples measured nine milliliters each and went into EDTA tubes. In building TCR beta libraries, iRepertoire HTBI primers were used together with Arm-PCR of CDR3 regions. One entry per CDR3 protein results from TCRdb running MiXCR on the multiplex PCR reads. This sample yields hundreds of thousands of distinct CDR3 sequences, of which 15% to 20% are seen a single time; about 36% belongs to the top ten. As regards this clonotype: Its specificity is unknown.

Trimming took 5 bases from V and 4 from J; bases not matched to a gene: 7. Germline CDR1 is MDHEN and CDR2 is SYDVKM. The CDR3 is made up of 16 amino acids. The sample was peripheral blood mononuclear cells (PBMCs), taken at new diagnosis, from a patient treated with antithyroid drugs. The source of this sequence is a female donor with Graves disease. V gene TRBV28 combines with J gene TRBJ2-1, with 11 bases identical to TRBD2. CDR3 DNA sequence: TGTGCCAGCAGTAGGGCACTAGCGGGGGCATACAATGAGCAGTTCTTC. This gives the protein CASSRALAGAYNEQFF.